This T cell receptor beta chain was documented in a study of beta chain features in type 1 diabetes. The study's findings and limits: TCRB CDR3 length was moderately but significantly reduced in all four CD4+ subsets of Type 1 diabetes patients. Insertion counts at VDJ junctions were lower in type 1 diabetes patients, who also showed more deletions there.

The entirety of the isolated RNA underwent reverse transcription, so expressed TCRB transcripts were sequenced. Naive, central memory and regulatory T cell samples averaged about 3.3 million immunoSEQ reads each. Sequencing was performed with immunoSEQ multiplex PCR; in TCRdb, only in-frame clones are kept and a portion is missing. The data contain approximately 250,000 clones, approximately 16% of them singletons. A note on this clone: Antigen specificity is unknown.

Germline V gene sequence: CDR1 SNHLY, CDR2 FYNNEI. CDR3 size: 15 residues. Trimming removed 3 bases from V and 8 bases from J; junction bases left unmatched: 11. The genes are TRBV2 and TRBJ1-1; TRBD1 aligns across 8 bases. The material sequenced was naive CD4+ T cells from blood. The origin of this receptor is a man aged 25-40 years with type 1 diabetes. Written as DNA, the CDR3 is TGTGCCAGCAGTGAGATATCCTTCGGACAGGGAGAAGCTTTCTTT. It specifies CASSEISFGQGEAFF.